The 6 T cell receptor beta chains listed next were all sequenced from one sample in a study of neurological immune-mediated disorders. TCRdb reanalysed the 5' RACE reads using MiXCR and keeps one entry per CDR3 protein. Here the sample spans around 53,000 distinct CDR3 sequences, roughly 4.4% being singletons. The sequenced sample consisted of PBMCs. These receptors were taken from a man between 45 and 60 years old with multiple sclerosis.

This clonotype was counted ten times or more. The CDR3 region has the DNA TGCGCCAGCAGTGAGTCGGGCGGGAACACTGAAGCTTTCTTT. Residues: CASSESGGNTEAFF. The chain is built from TRBV10-1 and TRBJ1-1; D gene uncertain. This CDR3 is built from 14 residues. Germline V gives CDR1 WNHNN, CDR2 SYGVQD (reference sequence). V was clipped by 0 bases and J by 1 base, with 6 bases between them.

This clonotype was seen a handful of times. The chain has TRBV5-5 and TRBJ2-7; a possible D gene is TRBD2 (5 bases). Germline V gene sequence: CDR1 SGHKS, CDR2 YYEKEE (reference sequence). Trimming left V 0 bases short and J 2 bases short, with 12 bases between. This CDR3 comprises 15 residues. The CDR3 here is CASSLARERAYEQYF. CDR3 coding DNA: TGTGCCAGCAGCTTGGCCCGGGAAAGGGCCTACGAGCAGTACTTC.

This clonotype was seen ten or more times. The CDR3 sequence: CASSSSGTGVRTYEQYF. The DNA for the CDR3 is TGTGCCAGCAGTTCCTCCGGGACAGGGGTTCGGACCTACGAGCAGTACTTC. The chain is built from TRBV6-6 and TRBJ2-7, with 10 bases identical to TRBD1. CDR1 and CDR2 from the germline V gene are MNHNY and SVGAGI (reference sequence). The V and J ends lost 4 bases and 2 bases, in that order; junction bases with no gene match: 11. This CDR3 has 17 residues.

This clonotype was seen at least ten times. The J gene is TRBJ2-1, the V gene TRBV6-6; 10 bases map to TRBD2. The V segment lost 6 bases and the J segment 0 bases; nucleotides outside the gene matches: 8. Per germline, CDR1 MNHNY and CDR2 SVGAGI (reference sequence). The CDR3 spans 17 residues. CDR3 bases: TGTGCCAGCAGCCCCCGGACTAGCGGAAGCTCCTACAATGAGCAGTTCTTC. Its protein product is CASSPRTSGSSYNEQFF.

This CDR3 is CASSPEGISNQPQHF. CDR3 bases: TGTGCCAGCTCACCCGAGGGAATAAGCAATCAGCCCCAGCATTTT. V is TRBV18 and J is TRBJ1-5; D is undetermined. From germline, CDR1 is KGHSH and CDR2 LQKENI. V lost 3 bases and J lost 1, with 10 bases in between. The CDR3 is 15 amino acids. The complete variable domain, with remaining parts taken from reference TRBV18 and TRBJ1-5, reads NAGVMQNPRHLVRRRGQEARLRCSPMKGHSHVYWYRQLPEEGLKFMVYLQKENIIDESGMPKERFSAEFPKEGPSILRIQQVVRGDSAAYFCASSPEGISNQPQHFGDGTRLSIL.

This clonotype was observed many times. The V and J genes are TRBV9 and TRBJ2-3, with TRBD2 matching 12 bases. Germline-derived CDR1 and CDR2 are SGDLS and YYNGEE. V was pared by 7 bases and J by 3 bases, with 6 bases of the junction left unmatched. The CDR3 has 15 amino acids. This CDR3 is CASGASGGATDTQYF. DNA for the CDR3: TGTGCCAGCGGAGCTAGCGGGGGGGCAACAGATACGCAGTATTTT.